The present entry profiles one T cell receptor (beta chain) with its context. What it recognizes is unknown. This may be a read error, as it is one base from a much larger clone. This sample is drawn from a study of molecular identifiers for immune sequencing clone quantification. Turning to the study itself: Replicates involved a five-way split of RNA from roughly 18,000 or 92,000 naive CD8 cells, with sequencing of four.

Looked up from germline, CDR1 is GTSNPN and CDR2 is SVGIG (reference sequence). The CDR3 consists of 13 residues. MiXCR, run by TCRdb on the PCR reads, gives a single entry per CDR3 protein. Seen here are some 650,000 distinct CDR3 sequences, approximately 20% observed once, and the top ten hold around 0.9%. General study points: Under 1% of molecules in naive cells, but over 97% of effector molecules, belonged to clones above 20 RNA copies.

The source of this sequence is a human donor in good health. Some libraries in this study had Jurkat cell RNA spiked in. The sample consisted of naive CD8+ T cells from blood, with Jurkat cell RNA spiked in. The sample's subset: FACS-sorted CD8+CD4-CCR7+CD45RA+ naive T cells. The rearrangement links TRBV30 to TRBJ2-7; D possibly corresponds to TRBD1 (5 bases). DNA for the CDR3: TGTGCCTGGGGTGTGACAGCCTTTTACGAGCAGTACTTC. Residues: CAWGVTAFYEQYF.